These 18 T cell receptor beta chains share one sample of origin, sequenced in a study of OX40 agonist ivuxolimab in advanced cancers. The assay was immunoSEQ multiplex PCR, and TCRdb's table has in-frame clones only and misses some. The profile shows about 67,000 clones, approximately 84% of them singletons. This material consisted of CD4+ or CD8+ T cells sorted from blood, taken in a trial of the OX40 agonist ivuxolimab. The receptors shown here come from an adult with an advanced solid tumor such as melanoma, head and neck, liver or kidney cancer.

The V gene is TRBV15, the J gene TRBJ2-1; 7 bases match TRBD2. This CDR3 region has 18 residues. V lost 1 base and J lost 6; bases outside the gene matches: 15. Per germline, CDR1 LNHNV and CDR2 YYDKDF (reference sequence). CDR3 sequence: CATSRVPGARDYTNEQFF. CDR3 DNA sequence: TGTGCCACCAGCAGAGTACCTGGGGCCCGGGACTATACCAATGAGCAGTTCTTC.

V gene TRBV7-2 combines with J gene TRBJ1-5; no clear D. V lost 2 bases to trimming and J lost 5 bases, with 7 bases between them. Germline V gene data show CDR1 as SGHTA and CDR2 as FQGNSA. This CDR3 is 13 amino acids long. In nucleotides, the CDR3 is TGTGCCAGCAGCTTAAGTGAATATCAGCCCCAGCATTTT. Its translation: CASSLSEYQPQHF.

DNA of the CDR3: TGTGCCAGCAGCGTAGCTGGGCAGGGAGGGGAAAAACTGTTTTTT. Translation: CASSVAGQGGEKLFF. The J gene is TRBJ1-4, the V gene TRBV9; tentative D call: TRBD1 (5 bases). This CDR3 has 15 amino acids. Trimming took off 0 bases at V and 8 bases at J, with 14 bases between the two ends. Germline V gene lookup returns CDR1 SGDLS and CDR2 YYNGEE.

This clone was seen only a few times. The rearrangement joins TRBV7-8 to TRBJ1-1, with D possibly TRBD1 on 6 matching bases. CDR1 is SGHVS and CDR2 is FQNEAQ in the germline V gene. The CDR3 consists of 15 residues. Trimming removed 4 bases at V and 1 base at J, with 13 bases between. The chain's CDR3 is CASSSGALGNTEAFF. For the CDR3, the DNA is TGTGCCAGCAGCTCAGGGGCCTTGGGGAACACTGAAGCTTTCTTT.

This sequence joins TRBV7-2 and TRBJ1-2; D is unclear. Per germline, CDR1 SGHTA and CDR2 FQGNSA. Between the trimmed V and J ends, which lost 0 bases and 7 bases, there was a span of 9 bases. The CDR3 has 13 amino acids. CDR3 in DNA: TGTGCCAGCAGCTTAGCGGGTTCGGGTGGCTACACCTTC. It codes for CASSLAGSGGYTF.

The V gene is TRBV7-2, the J gene TRBJ1-4; D gene ambiguous. The CDR3 length is 13 residues. Trimming removed 1 base from V and 5 bases from J, with 5 bases in between. Germline CDR1 is SGHTA and CDR2 is FQGNSA. In DNA form, the CDR3 reads TGTGCCAGCAGCTTAGTGTGGAATGAAAAACTGTTTTTT. The encoded protein is CASSLVWNEKLFF.

The chain combines TRBV7-2 with TRBJ1-5; perhaps TRBD1 as D (5 bases). The length of the CDR3 is 15 residues. V shed 5 bases and J shed 3 bases, with 14 bases lying between them. Germline CDR1 and CDR2: SGHTA and FQGNSA. The CDR3 here is CASSQRDGHNQPQHF. In nucleotides, the CDR3 is TGTGCCAGCAGCCAGCGGGACGGCCACAATCAGCCCCAGCATTTT. Supplemented by reference TRBV7-2 and TRBJ1-5, the full variable domain reads GAGVSQSPSNKVTEKGKDVELRCDPISGHTALYWYRQSLGQGLEFLIYFQGNSAPDKSGLPSDRFSAERTGGSVSTLTIQRTQQEDSAVYLCASSQRDGHNQPQHFGDGTRLSIL.

CDR3 loop: CASSQDFGGRYGYTF. The CDR3 region has the DNA TGTGCCAGCAGCCAAGACTTTGGGGGAAGGTATGGCTACACCTTC. This chain links TRBV6-4 with TRBJ1-2; D may be TRBD1 (5 bases). Germline V gene lookup returns CDR1 MRHNA and CDR2 SNTAGT. V was shortened by 6 bases and J by 5 bases, with 19 bases between the two germline ends. The CDR3 length is 15 residues.

This chain uses TRBV27 with TRBJ2-7, with 9 bases identical to TRBD1. J was trimmed by 3 bases and V by 6 bases; bases with no gene match: 9. Per germline, CDR1 MNHEY and CDR2 SMNVEV (reference sequence). This CDR3 has 15 amino acids. CDR3 coding DNA: TGTGCCAGCAGGGGGACAGGGAGACCGGTCTACGAGCAGTACTTC. Protein: CASRGTGRPVYEQYF.

The CDR3 DNA reads as TGTGCCAGCAGGAAACTAGCGGGAGACGCAGATACGCAGTATTTT. This gives the protein CASRKLAGDADTQYF. The chain uses TRBV6-5 and TRBJ2-3, with 11 bases identical to TRBD2. The CDR3 runs 15 residues. Germline CDR1 and CDR2: MNHEY and SVGAGI. V was clipped by 6 bases and J by 4 bases; unmatched bases: 6.

This chain links TRBV18 with TRBJ1-2, with D maybe TRBD1 (6 bases). The V end was cut by 2 bases, the J end by 4 bases, with 8 bases between. The CDR3 covers 13 residues. The germline V gene has CDR1 KGHSH and CDR2 LQKENI. Here the CDR3 DNA reads TGTGCCAGCTCACCAGGGACAAGCTATGGCTACACCTTC. Translating gives CASSPGTSYGYTF.

The chain joins TRBV18 to TRBJ1-5; D gene uncertain. Trimming took off 5 bases at V and 8 bases at J, with 13 bases between the two ends. The CDR3 is 13 amino acids. The germline V gene has CDR1 KGHSH and CDR2 LQKENI. The CDR3 DNA sequence: TGTGCCAGCTCATCTACGGTGTCGGAGCCCCAGCATTTT. It yields the protein CASSSTVSEPQHF.

This chain connects TRBV18 to TRBJ2-7; D is possibly TRBD1 or TRBD2 (6 bases each). This CDR3 region has 16 residues. Germline V CDR1 and CDR2: KGHSH, LQKENI. V lost 6 bases, J lost 7 bases, and 25 bases lay in between. This CDR3 is CASSRLGAVSGGEQYF. As DNA, the CDR3 is TGTGCCAGCTCGCGCCTGGGGGCGGTGTCAGGAGGGGAGCAGTACTTC.

This sequence joins TRBV10-3 and TRBJ1-2; no clear D gene. Germline V lookup: CDR1 ENHRY, CDR2 SYGVKD. V was clipped by 4 bases and J by 7 bases, with 13 bases between them. The CDR3 consists of 13 residues. The CDR3, as DNA: TGTGCCATCAGTGTAGAGACCTTGGCTGGCTACACCTTC. The encoded protein is CAISVETLAGYTF.

The chain links TRBV28 to TRBJ1-1, with D perhaps TRBD1 (5 bases). The ends were cut back, 3 bases at V and 5 bases at J, with 19 bases in the middle. CDR1 MDHEN and CDR2 SYDVKM come from the germline V gene. This CDR3 has 16 residues. As DNA, the CDR3 is TGTGCCAGCAGTTTGGTACAGGCGGCGAAGGGTACTGAAGCTTTCTTT. Translated, it gives CASSLVQAAKGTEAFF. The whole variable domain, remainder taken from reference TRBV28 and TRBJ1-1, is DVKVTQSSRYLVKRTGEKVFLECVQDMDHENMFWYRQDPGLGLRLIYFSYDVKMKEKGDIPEGYSVSREKKERFSLILESASTNQTSMYLCASSLVQAAKGTEAFFGQGTRLTVV.

V usage is TRBV19 and J usage is TRBJ1-6; a possible D gene is TRBD1 (5 bases). The germline V and J ends were trimmed by 10 bases and 4 bases, with 14 bases remaining between them. The length of the CDR3 is 14 residues. Germline V CDR1 and CDR2: LNHDA, SQIVND (reference sequence). The CDR3 DNA reads TGTGCCACCTCCCGGGAGGGGTATAATTCACCCCTCCACTTT. Amino acids: CATSREGYNSPLHF.

The chain links TRBV11-3 to TRBJ1-5, with 7 bases lining up with TRBD1. Trimming cost V 3 bases and J 6 bases; bases outside gene matches: 8. The V gene's germline CDR1 is SGHNT and CDR2 YENEEA. The CDR3 has 15 amino acids. This CDR3 reads CASSFMTGPSQPQHF. The CDR3, as DNA: TGTGCCAGCAGCTTTATGACAGGGCCCTCTCAGCCCCAGCATTTT. Using reference TRBV11-3 and TRBJ1-5 for the parts outside the CDR3, the full variable domain is EAGVVQSPRYKIIEKKQPVAFWCNPISGHNTLYWYLQNLGQGPELLIRYENEEAVDDSQLPKDRFSAERLKGVDSTLKIQPAELGDSAVYLCASSFMTGPSQPQHFGDGTRLSIL.

J is TRBJ1-1 and V is TRBV7-8; D may be TRBD1 (5 bases). This CDR3 spans 12 amino acids. V was pared by 5 bases and J by 8 bases, with 12 bases between. The germline gives CDR1 SGHVS, CDR2 FQNEAQ. CDR3 nucleotide sequence: TGTGCCAGCAGCATCGACAGAGAAGAAGCTTTCTTT. The encoded protein is CASSIDREEAFF.